The 5 T cell receptor beta chains reported below all come from one sample, sequenced in a study. The protocol was immunoSEQ multiplex PCR, while the TCRdb copy is restricted to in-frame clones and leaves out a portion. The sample holds around 50,000 clones, approximately 95% seen once. What was sequenced was PBMCs. Every receptor here comes from a man aged 35 to 55 with rheumatoid arthritis.

The chain joins TRBV11-2 to TRBJ2-1, with D tentatively TRBD1 or TRBD2 (5 bases each). The germline V gene has CDR1 SGHAT and CDR2 FQNNGV. The CDR3 contains 18 residues. With 4 bases removed from V and 3 bases from J, the gap between germline ends came to 22 bases. Here the CDR3 reads CASSSRDPQEPGYNEQFF. CDR3 nucleotides: TGTGCCAGCAGCTCCCGGGACCCACAGGAACCAGGCTACAATGAGCAGTTCTTC.

The chain combines TRBV13 with TRBJ2-1, with 9 bases that match TRBD2. V lost 0 bases and J lost 9; bases outside the gene matches: 9. CDR1 and CDR2 (germline): PRHDT, FYEKMQ (reference sequence). The length of the CDR3 is 16 residues. CDR3 in DNA: TGTGCCAGCAGCTTAGGCTCGGTAGCGGGAGAAACTGAGCAGTTCTTC. Encoded protein: CASSLGSVAGETEQFF. Full variable domain (rest looked up from reference TRBV13 and TRBJ2-1): AAGVIQSPRHLIKEKRETATLKCYPIPRHDTVYWYQQGPGQDPQFLISFYEKMQSDKGSIPDRFSAQQFSDYHSELNMSSLELGDSALYFCASSLGSVAGETEQFFGPGTRLTVL.

This rearrangement joins TRBV6-2 or TRBV6-3 to TRBJ2-6; D is perhaps TRBD1 (5 bases). Germline CDR1 MNHEY, CDR2 SVGEGT. This CDR3 region has 16 residues. With 2 bases removed from V and 2 bases from J, the gap between germline ends came to 10 bases. The CDR3 DNA is TGTGCCAGCAGTTACCAGGGATCAACTGGGGCCAACGTCCTGACTTTC. Protein: CASSYQGSTGANVLTF.

This clone was detected only once. The CDR3 here is CASSLRDGALNSPLHF. The CDR3 nucleotides read TGTGCCAGCAGCTTGAGGGACGGCGCCCTTAATTCACCCCTCCACTTT. This chain links TRBV5-5 with TRBJ1-6, with a tentative D call TRBD1 (5 bases). V gave up 1 base and J gave up 6 bases, with 14 bases separating them. CDR3 length equals 16 residues. Germline CDR1 and CDR2: SGHKS and YYEKEE (reference sequence). The full variable domain, completed using reference TRBV5-5 and TRBJ1-6, is DAGVTQSPTHLIKTRGQQVTLRCSPISGHKSVSWYQQVLGQGPQFIFQYYEKEERGRGNFPDRFSARQFPNYSSELNVNALLLGDSALYLCASSLRDGALNSPLHFGNGTRLTVT.

The V call is TRBV5-4, the J call TRBJ2-1; D remains ambiguous. V gave up 4 bases and J gave up 7 bases, with 3 bases separating them. CDR3 length equals 10 residues. Germline V gives CDR1 SGHNT, CDR2 YYREEE (reference sequence). CDR3 protein: CASSGNEQFF. CDR3 DNA: TGTGCCAGCAGCGGGAATGAGCAGTTCTTC. The variable domain in full, completed from reference TRBV5-4 and TRBJ2-1, reads ETGVTQSPTHLIKTRGQQVTLRCSSQSGHNTVSWYQQALGQGPQFIFQYYREEENGRGNFPPRFSGLQFPNYSSELNVNALELDDSALYLCASSGNEQFFGPGTRLTVL.